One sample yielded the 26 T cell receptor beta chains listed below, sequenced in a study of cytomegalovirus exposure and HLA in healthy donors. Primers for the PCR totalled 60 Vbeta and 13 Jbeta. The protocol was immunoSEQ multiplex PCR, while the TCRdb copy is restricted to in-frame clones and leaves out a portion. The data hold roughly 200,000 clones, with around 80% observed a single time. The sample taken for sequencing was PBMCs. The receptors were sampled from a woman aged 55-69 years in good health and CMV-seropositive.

The CDR3 loop is CASSRGRWEVANEKLFF. CDR3 nucleotide sequence: TGTGCCAGTAGTCGGGGACGGTGGGAGGTGGCTAATGAAAAACTGTTTTTT. The chain joins TRBV19 to TRBJ1-4; possibly TRBD1 for D (5 bases). Germline CDR1 reads LNHDA; CDR2 reads SQIVND (reference sequence). Trimming cost V 5 bases and J 3 bases, with 19 bases left between them. The CDR3 has 17 amino acids.

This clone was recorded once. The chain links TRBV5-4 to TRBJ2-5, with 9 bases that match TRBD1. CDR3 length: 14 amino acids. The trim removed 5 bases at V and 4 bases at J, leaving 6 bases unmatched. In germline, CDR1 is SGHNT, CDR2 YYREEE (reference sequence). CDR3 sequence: CASREQGALETQYF. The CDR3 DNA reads TGTGCCAGCAGAGAACAGGGGGCCTTAGAGACCCAGTACTTC.

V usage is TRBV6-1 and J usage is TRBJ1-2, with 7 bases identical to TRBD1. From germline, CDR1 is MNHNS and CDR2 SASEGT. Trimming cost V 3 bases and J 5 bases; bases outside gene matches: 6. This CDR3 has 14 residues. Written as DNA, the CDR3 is TGTGCCAGCAGTGAGGTTGGCAGGGGGTATGGCTACACCTTC. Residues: CASSEVGRGYGYTF.

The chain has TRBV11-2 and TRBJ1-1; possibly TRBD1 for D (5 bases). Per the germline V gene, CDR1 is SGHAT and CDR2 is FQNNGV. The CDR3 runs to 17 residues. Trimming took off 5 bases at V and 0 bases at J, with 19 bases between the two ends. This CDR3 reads CASSPGGFYTLNTEAFF. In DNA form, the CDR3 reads TGTGCCAGCAGCCCCGGGGGGTTCTACACGCTGAACACTGAAGCTTTCTTT.

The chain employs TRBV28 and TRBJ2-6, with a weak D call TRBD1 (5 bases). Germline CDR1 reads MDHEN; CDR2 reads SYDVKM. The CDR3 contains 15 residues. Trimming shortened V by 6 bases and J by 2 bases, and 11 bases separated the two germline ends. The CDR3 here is CASSLDRTGANVLTF. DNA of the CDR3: TGTGCCAGCAGCCTTGACAGAACTGGGGCCAACGTCCTGACTTTC.

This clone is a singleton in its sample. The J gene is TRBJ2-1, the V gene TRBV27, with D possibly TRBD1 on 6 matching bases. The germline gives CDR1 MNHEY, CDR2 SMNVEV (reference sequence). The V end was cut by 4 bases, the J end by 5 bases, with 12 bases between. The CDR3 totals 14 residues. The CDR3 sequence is CASSYLGAHNEQFF. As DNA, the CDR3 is TGTGCCAGCAGTTATTTGGGGGCTCACAATGAGCAGTTCTTC.

CDR3 nucleotide sequence: TGCAGCGGTGCAATCAGGACAGGGAAAGAGACCCAGTACTTC. Encoded protein: CSGAIRTGKETQYF. The chain combines TRBV29-1 with TRBJ2-5; 8 nucleotides line up with TRBD1. V lost 7 bases to trimming and J lost 3 bases; unmatched junction nucleotides: 10. Germline V gene sequence: CDR1 SQVTM, CDR2 ANQGSEA. The CDR3 has 14 residues. The variable domain in full, completed from reference TRBV29-1 and TRBJ2-5, reads SAVISQKPSRDICQRGTSLTIQCQVDSQVTMMFWYRQQPGQSLTLIATANQGSEATYESGFVIDKFPISRPNLTFSTLTVSNMSPEDSSIYLCSGAIRTGKETQYFGPGTRLLVL.

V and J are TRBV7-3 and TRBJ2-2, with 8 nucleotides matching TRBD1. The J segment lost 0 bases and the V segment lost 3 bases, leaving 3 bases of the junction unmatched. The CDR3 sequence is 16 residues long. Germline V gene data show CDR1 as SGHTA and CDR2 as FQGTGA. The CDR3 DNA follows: TGTGCCAGCAGCTTGGAGACAGGGGCGAACACCGGGGAGCTGTTTTTT. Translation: CASSLETGANTGELFF.

CDR3: CANPLLRRGTQYF. CDR3 in DNA: TGTGCCAACCCTCTATTGCGTCGGGGGACCCAGTACTTC. The chain uses TRBV5-3 and TRBJ2-5; tentative D call: TRBD2 (5 bases). TRBV5-3 is assigned to the ORF class and has an uncertain function. V was pared by 9 bases and J by 7 bases, with 19 bases between. The CDR3 is 13 amino acids.

The CDR3 bases are TGTGCCAGCAGCCGGGACAGTAGCTCCTACAATGAGCAGTTCTTC. It translates to CASSRDSSSYNEQFF. The chain employs TRBV7-2 and TRBJ2-1; TRBD1 matches at 7 bases. The germline CDR1 and CDR2 sequences are SGHTA and FQGNSA. CDR3 length: 15 residues. The ends lost 5 bases at V and 0 bases at J; junction bases unmatched: 4.

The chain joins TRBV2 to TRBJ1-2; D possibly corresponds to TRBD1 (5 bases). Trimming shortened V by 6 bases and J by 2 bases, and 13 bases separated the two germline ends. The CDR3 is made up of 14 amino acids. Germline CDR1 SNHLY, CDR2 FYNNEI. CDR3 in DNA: TGTGCCAGCAGCCAAACAGGCTTGAACTATGGCTACACCTTC. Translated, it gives CASSQTGLNYGYTF.

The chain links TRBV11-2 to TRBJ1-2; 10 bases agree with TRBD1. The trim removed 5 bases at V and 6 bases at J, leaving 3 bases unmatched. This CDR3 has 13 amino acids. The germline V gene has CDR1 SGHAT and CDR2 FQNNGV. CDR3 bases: TGTGCCAGCAGCCCCGGGACAGGGGATGGCTACACCTTC. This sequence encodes CASSPGTGDGYTF.

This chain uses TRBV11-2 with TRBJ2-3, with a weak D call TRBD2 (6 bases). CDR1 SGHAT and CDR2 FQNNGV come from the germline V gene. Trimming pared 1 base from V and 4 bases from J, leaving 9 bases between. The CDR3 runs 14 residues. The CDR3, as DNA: TGTGCCAGCAGCTTAGCGGGAGCGGCAGATACGCAGTATTTT. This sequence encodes CASSLAGAADTQYF.

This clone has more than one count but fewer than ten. Here the CDR3 DNA reads TGCGCCAGCAGCTCGTTGACTAGGGGTTCTGCAGATGAGCAGTTCTTC. Translating gives CASSSLTRGSADEQFF. V usage is TRBV5-1 and J usage is TRBJ2-1; tentatively, D is TRBD2 (6 bases). This CDR3 has 16 amino acids. Germline V gene data show CDR1 as SGHRS and CDR2 as YFSETQ. V was clipped by 3 bases and J by 8 bases, with 21 bases between them.

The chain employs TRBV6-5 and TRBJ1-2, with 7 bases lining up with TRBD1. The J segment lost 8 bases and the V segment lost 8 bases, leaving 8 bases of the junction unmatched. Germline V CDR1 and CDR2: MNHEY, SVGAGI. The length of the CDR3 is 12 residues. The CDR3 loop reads CASCNEGAGYTF. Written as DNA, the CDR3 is TGTGCCAGCTGCAACGAGGGGGCCGGCTACACCTTC.

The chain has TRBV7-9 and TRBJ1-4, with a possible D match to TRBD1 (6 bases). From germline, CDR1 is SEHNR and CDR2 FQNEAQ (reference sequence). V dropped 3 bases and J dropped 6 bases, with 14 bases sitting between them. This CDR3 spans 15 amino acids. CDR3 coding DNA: TGTGCCAGCAGCTTGGTAGAGGGGGTGGATGAAAAACTGTTTTTT. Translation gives CASSLVEGVDEKLFF.

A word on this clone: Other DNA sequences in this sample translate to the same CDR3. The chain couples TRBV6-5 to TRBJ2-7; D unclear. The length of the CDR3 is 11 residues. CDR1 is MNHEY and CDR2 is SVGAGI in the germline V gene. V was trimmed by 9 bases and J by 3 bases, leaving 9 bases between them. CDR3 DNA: TGTGCCAGTTCGAGCTACTACGAGCAGTACTTC. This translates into CASSSYYEQYF.

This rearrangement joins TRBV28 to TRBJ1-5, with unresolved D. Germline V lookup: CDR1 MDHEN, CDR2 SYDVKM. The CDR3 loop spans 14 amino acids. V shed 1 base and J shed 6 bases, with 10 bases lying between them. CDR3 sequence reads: CASSLSGLSQPQHF. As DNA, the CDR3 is TGTGCCAGCAGTTTATCGGGGTTAAGTCAGCCCCAGCATTTT.

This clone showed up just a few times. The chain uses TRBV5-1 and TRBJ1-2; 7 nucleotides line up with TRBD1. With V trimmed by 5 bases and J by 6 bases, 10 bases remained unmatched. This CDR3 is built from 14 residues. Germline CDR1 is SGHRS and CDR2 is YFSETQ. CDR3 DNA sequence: TGCGCCAGCAGATACGGACAGGAGGGGGATGGCTACACCTTC. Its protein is CASRYGQEGDGYTF.

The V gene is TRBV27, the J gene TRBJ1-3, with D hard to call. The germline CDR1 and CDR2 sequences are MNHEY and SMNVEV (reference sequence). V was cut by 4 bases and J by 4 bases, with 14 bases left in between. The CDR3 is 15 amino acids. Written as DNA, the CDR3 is TGTGCCAGCAGTTCAAAATACACAGCAGGAAACACCATATATTTT. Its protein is CASSSKYTAGNTIYF.

The CDR3 nucleotides are TGTGCCAGCGGACCCGGACAGTCCCGTGAACCAGGGTACTTC. Encoded protein: CASGPGQSREPGYF. This chain links TRBV6-1 with TRBJ2-5, with D tentatively TRBD1 (6 bases). Germline loops: CDR1 MNHNS, CDR2 SASEGT. The CDR3 is made up of 14 amino acids. V lost 8 bases, J lost 13 bases, and 26 bases lay in between.

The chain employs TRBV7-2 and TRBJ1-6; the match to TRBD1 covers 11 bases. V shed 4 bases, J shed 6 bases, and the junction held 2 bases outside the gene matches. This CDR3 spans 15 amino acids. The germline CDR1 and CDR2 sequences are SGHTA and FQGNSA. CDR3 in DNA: TGTGCCAGCAGCTCGGACAGGGGGCTTAATTCACCCCTCCACTTT. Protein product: CASSSDRGLNSPLHF.

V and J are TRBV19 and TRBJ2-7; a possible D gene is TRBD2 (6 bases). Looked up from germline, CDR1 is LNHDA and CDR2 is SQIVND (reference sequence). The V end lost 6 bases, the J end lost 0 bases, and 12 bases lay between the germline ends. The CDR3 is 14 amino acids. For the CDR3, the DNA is TGTGCCAGTAGGGGGGGATGGCTCTCCTACGAGCAGTACTTC. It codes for CASRGGWLSYEQYF.

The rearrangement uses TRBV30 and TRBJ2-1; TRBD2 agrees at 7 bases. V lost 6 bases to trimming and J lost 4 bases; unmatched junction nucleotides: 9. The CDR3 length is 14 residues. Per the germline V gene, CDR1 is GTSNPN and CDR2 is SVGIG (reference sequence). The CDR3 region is CACVVAGVYNEQFF. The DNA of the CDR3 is TGTGCCTGTGTGGTAGCGGGCGTATACAATGAGCAGTTCTTC.

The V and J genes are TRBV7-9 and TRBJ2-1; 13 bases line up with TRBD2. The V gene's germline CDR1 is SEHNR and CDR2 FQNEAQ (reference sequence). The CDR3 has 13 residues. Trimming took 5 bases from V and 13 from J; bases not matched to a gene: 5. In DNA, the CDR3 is TGTGCCAGCAGCCAGGGACTAGCGGGGACTCAGTTCTTC. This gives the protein CASSQGLAGTQFF. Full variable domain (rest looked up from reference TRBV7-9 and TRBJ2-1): DTGVSQNPRHKITKRGQNVTFRCDPISEHNRLYWYRQTLGQGPEFLTYFQNEAQLEKSRLLSDRFSAERPKGSFSTLEIQRTEQGDSAMYLCASSQGLAGTQFFGPGTRLTVL.

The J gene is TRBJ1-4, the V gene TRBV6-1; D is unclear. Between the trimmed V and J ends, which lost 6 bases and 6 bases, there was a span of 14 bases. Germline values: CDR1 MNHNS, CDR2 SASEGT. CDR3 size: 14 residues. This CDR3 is CASSLGSGDEKLFF. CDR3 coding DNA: TGTGCCAGCAGCCTCGGAAGCGGGGATGAAAAACTGTTTTTT.